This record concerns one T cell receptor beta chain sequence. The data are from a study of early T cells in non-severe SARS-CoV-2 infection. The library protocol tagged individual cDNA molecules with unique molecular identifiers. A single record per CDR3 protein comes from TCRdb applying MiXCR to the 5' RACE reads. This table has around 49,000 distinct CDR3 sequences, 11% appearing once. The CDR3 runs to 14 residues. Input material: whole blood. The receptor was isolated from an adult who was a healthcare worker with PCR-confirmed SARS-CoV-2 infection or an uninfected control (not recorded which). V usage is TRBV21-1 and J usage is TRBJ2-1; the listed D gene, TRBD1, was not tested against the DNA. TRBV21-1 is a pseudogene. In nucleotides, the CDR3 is TGTGCCAGCAGCAGAGACAGGGGGCTTGATGAGCAGTTCTTC. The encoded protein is CASSRDRGLDEQFF.